Sequencing of this T cell receptor (beta chain) was carried out in a study of PD-1 blockade in classical Hodgkin lymphoma. Study observations and caveats: The origin of the repertoire differences remains undefined, with disease activity or prior therapy as possible causes.

There was relapse after autologous stem cell transplantation in every patient, and there was variation in brentuximab vedotin exposure. Patients had relapsed/refractory classical Hodgkin lymphoma with complete response, partial response or progressive disease as best response. Concerning this clone: Antigen unknown.

Germline trimming cut 8 bases from V and 4 bases from J; bases unmatched to any gene: 5. Looked up from germline, CDR1 is PRHDT and CDR2 is FYEKMQ (reference sequence). The CDR3 length is 13 residues. The assay was immunoSEQ multiplex PCR, and TCRdb's table has in-frame clones only and misses some. This sample has some 64,000 clones, with around 91% found just once. The V call is TRBV13, the J call TRBJ2-3; 8 bases match TRBD2. The receptor was isolated from a human donor with classical Hodgkin lymphoma. Specimen: peripheral blood mononuclear cells (PBMCs), collected at baseline. CDR3 DNA sequence: TGTGCCAGCGGGACTAGAGAGGCAGATACGCAGTATTTT. Translated, it gives CASGTREADTQYF.